The 11 T cell receptor beta chains below all came from one sample that was sequenced in a study of blood T cells in healthy people across ages. Then a second PCR, running roughly 7 to 11 cycles, was carried out with a sample-barcoded 5' primer and a J-beta primer mix. MiXCR, run by TCRdb on the 5' RACE reads, gives a single entry per CDR3 protein. The top ten clones hold 17% of a sample with 870,000 or so distinct CDR3 sequences, 29% of them seen once. Source material: blood. Source of these receptors: a woman of 80 years or more in good health.

This clonotype was counted many times. The CDR3 region has the DNA TGTGCCAGCAGCTTACCACACACAGATACGCAGTATTTT. It is translated as CASSLPHTDTQYF. This chain joins TRBV7-2 and TRBJ2-3, with D unresolved. V lost 2 bases, J lost 2 bases, and 5 bases lay in between. The CDR3 extends over 13 amino acids. Germline loops: CDR1 SGHTA, CDR2 FQGNSA.

The gene calls are TRBV20-1 and TRBJ1-5; 10 positions agree with TRBD1. The CDR3 loop spans 14 amino acids. Looked up from germline, CDR1 is DFQATT and CDR2 is SNEGSKA (reference sequence). Trimming cost V 4 bases and J 6 bases; bases outside gene matches: 6. The CDR3 DNA follows: TGCAGTGCTACGACAGGGGGCGCAGGTCAGCCCCAGCATTTT. This encodes CSATTGGAGQPQHF.

This clonotype was seen repeatedly, ten times or more. The chain uses TRBV25-1 and TRBJ1-6, with TRBD1 identical over 8 bases. Germline CDR1 is MGHDK and CDR2 is SYGVNS. The CDR3 covers 14 residues. The V and J ends lost 3 bases and 6 bases, in that order; junction bases with no gene match: 1. CDR3 amino acids: CASSDGQGNSPLHF. The CDR3 DNA is TGTGCCAGCAGTGACGGACAGGGTAATTCACCCCTCCACTTT.

The rearrangement uses TRBV7-2 and TRBJ2-3; no clear D. The V end was cut by 7 bases, the J end by 0 bases, with 8 bases between. CDR3 length equals 13 residues. Looked up from germline, CDR1 is SGHTA and CDR2 is FQGNSA. The CDR3 reads CASNPTSTDTQYF. CDR3 nucleotide sequence: TGTGCCAGCAACCCTACTAGCACAGATACGCAGTATTTT. Complete variable domain (other parts from reference TRBV7-2 and TRBJ2-3): GAGVSQSPSNKVTEKGKDVELRCDPISGHTALYWYRQSLGQGLEFLIYFQGNSAPDKSGLPSDRFSAERTGGSVSTLTIQRTQQEDSAVYLCASNPTSTDTQYFGPGTRLTVL.

The V and J genes are TRBV10-3 and TRBJ2-7, with a weak D call TRBD1 (5 bases). This CDR3 has 16 amino acids. In germline, CDR1 is ENHRY, CDR2 SYGVKD. V was pared by 4 bases and J by 3 bases, with 19 bases between. CDR3 amino acids: CAISGDTGQGIYEQYF. The CDR3 bases are TGTGCCATCAGTGGGGATACTGGGCAGGGAATCTACGAGCAGTACTTC.

This clonotype was recorded many times. The V gene is TRBV7-2, the J gene TRBJ1-2; no clear D gene. Per germline, CDR1 SGHTA and CDR2 FQGNSA. CDR3 size: 15 residues. Between the trimmed V and J ends, which lost 0 bases and 8 bases, there was a span of 16 bases. The CDR3 DNA reads TGTGCCAGCAGCTTAGCGTGGCCTCCGGTTGAAGGCTACACCTTC. This sequence encodes CASSLAWPPVEGYTF.

This clonotype was found a few times. The chain combines TRBV6-2 or TRBV6-3 with TRBJ2-5; 8 nucleotides agree with TRBD1. V gave up 0 bases and J gave up 7 bases; unmatched junction bases: 4. The CDR3 is 14 amino acids. CDR1 and CDR2 from the germline V gene are MNHEY and SVGEGT. CDR3 DNA sequence: TGTGCCAGCAGTTACTCGACAGGGGCAGGGACCCAGTACTTC. Translation: CASSYSTGAGTQYF.

In regard to this clonotype: This may be a read error: a much more frequent sequence differs by one nucleotide. V gene TRBV9 combines with J gene TRBJ2-7; TRBD1 aligns across 7 bases. CDR1 SGDLS and CDR2 YYNGEE come from the germline V gene. The length of the CDR3 is 14 residues. CDR3 DNA: TGTGCCAGCAACGTACAACCAGGGGGCTACGAGCAGTACTTC. Amino acid sequence: CASNVQPGGYEQYF.

In its sample, this clonotype was seen many times. The chain employs TRBV7-2 and TRBJ2-3; 10 positions agree with TRBD1. This CDR3 comprises 16 residues. CDR1 SGHTA and CDR2 FQGNSA come from the germline V gene. J lost 5 bases, V lost 0 bases, and 5 bases had no gene match. The chain's CDR3 is CASSLAGTGVGDTQYF. CDR3 bases: TGTGCCAGCAGCTTAGCTGGGACAGGGGTGGGAGATACGCAGTATTTT.

In this sample, this clonotype turned up many times. The chain carries TRBV6-2 or TRBV6-3 and TRBJ2-4; D may match TRBD1 or TRBD2 (6 bases each). The length of the CDR3 is 13 residues. Germline loops: CDR1 MNHEY, CDR2 SVGEGT. Trimming pared 7 bases from V and 8 bases from J, leaving 15 bases between. The CDR3: CASKGAGEDIQYF. Here the CDR3 DNA reads TGTGCCAGCAAAGGGGCAGGGGAGGACATTCAGTACTTC.

The V call is TRBV20-1, the J call TRBJ2-1; 11 bases map to TRBD2. V lost 6 bases, J lost 5 bases, and 9 bases stayed unmatched. CDR1 and CDR2 (germline): DFQATT, SNEGSKA (reference sequence). CDR3 length: 15 residues. The CDR3 sequence is CSALGTSGANNEQFF. CDR3 coding DNA: TGCAGTGCCCTGGGGACTAGCGGAGCGAACAATGAGCAGTTCTTC.